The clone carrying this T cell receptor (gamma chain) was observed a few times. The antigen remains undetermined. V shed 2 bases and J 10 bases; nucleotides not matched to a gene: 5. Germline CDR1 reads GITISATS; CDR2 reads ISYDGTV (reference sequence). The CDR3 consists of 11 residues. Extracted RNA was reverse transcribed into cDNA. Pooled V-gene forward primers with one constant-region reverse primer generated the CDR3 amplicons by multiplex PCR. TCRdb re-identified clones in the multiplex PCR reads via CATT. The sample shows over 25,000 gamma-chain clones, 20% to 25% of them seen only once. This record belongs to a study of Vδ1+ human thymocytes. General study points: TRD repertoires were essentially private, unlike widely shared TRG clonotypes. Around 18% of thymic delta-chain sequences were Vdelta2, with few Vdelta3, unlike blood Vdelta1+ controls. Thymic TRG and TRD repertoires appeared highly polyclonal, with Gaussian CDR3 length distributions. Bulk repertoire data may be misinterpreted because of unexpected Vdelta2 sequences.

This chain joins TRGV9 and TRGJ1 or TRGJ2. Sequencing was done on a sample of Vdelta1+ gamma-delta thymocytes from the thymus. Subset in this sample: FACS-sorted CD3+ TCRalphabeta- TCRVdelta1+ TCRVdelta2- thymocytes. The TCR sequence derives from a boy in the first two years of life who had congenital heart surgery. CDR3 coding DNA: TGTGCCTTGTGGGAGGCCCTAAAGAAACTCTTT. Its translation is CALWEALKKLF.